These T cell receptor beta chains were read from a single sample in a study of blood T cell dynamics during melanoma immunotherapy. Method: immunoSEQ multiplex PCR; TCRdb's copy keeps in-frame clones and lacks some. This sample has thousands of clones, with 85% found just once. The specimen was blood, collected from a patient treated with checkpoint blockade. These receptors all stem from a human donor with melanoma. Both conserved end residues are part of each CDR3. Fields, in order: clone size, D gene, J gene, V gene, CDR3 length, CDR3 protein, CDR3 DNA. D genes are given only for firm matches. Clone size appears in some rows only: once, few, many, or a class for an expanded clone.

>-|-|TRBJ2-3|TRBV5-6|16
CASSLGSGVSTDTQYF
TGTGCCAGCAGCTTGGGGTCGGGGGTTAGCACAGATACGCAGTATTTT
>few|-|TRBJ2-7|TRBV5-1|14
CASSPLGGTYEQYF
TGCGCCAGCAGCCCCCTGGGCGGTACCTACGAGCAGTACTTC
>-|TRBD1|TRBJ1-4|TRBV30|15
CAWGGPRGLNEKLFF
TGTGCCTGGGGAGGGCCCAGGGGGCTTAATGAAAAACTGTTTTTT
>once|TRBD2|TRBJ2-7|TRBV11-3|16
CASSLSLAGSSYEQYF
TGTGCCAGCAGCTTATCTCTAGCGGGGAGCTCCTACGAGCAGTACTTC
>once|-|TRBJ1-5|TRBV15|14
CATSRERLGQPQHF
TGTGCCACCAGCAGGGAGCGGCTCGGGCAGCCCCAGCATTTT
>-|TRBD1|TRBJ2-5|TRBV4-2|15
CASSPTGGNQETQYF
TGTGCCAGCAGCCCAACAGGGGGTAACCAAGAGACCCAGTACTTC
>few|TRBD1|TRBJ1-6|TRBV6-5|13
CASRRGKGSPLHF
TGTGCCAGCCGCAGGGGGAAAGGGTCACCCCTCCACTTT
>once|TRBD1|TRBJ1-1|TRBV5-1|14
CASSNRDRNTEAFF
TGCGCCAGCAGTAACCGGGACAGGAACACTGAAGCTTTCTTT
>-|-|TRBJ2-5|TRBV30|14
CAWSKGGAQETQYF
TGTGCCTGGAGTAAGGGGGGGGCCCAAGAGACCCAGTACTTC
>-|TRBD1|TRBJ1-5|TRBV6-1|15
CASSRDRANNQPQHF
TGTGCCAGCAGTCGGGACAGGGCTAACAATCAGCCCCAGCATTTT
>few|TRBD2|TRBJ2-2|TRBV27|15
CASSLTGGIFGELFF
TGTGCCAGCAGTTTAACGGGGGGGATTTTCGGGGAGCTGTTTTTT
>-|TRBD2|TRBJ2-1|TRBV7-2|17
CASSQASGGLERNEQFF
TGTGCCAGCAGCCAGGCTAGCGGGGGCCTAGAAAGGAATGAGCAGTTCTTC
>-|-|TRBJ2-5|TRBV29-1|15
CSVEGWTAPIETQYF
TGCAGCGTTGAAGGGTGGACAGCGCCGATAGAGACCCAGTACTTC